This entry concerns a single T cell receptor (beta chain). This sample is drawn from a study of blood T cell repertoires in COVID-19. The table came from immunoSEQ multiplex PCR; TCRdb's copy has only in-frame clones and leaves some out. The sample holds roughly 390,000 clones, more than 75% seen once. Per the germline V gene, CDR1 is SGHTA and CDR2 is FQGNSA. J gave up 10 bases and V 6 bases, and 8 bases lay outside the gene matches. The length of the CDR3 is 14 residues. The chain is built from TRBV7-2 and TRBJ1-6; 8 bases match TRBD1. The sample consisted of peripheral blood. The sequence was obtained from a young woman with COVID-19, enrolled during active disease. The CDR3 here is CASRPNRGVSPLHF. The CDR3 bases are TGTGCCAGCAGACCCAACAGGGGGGTCTCACCCCTCCACTTT.